The 20 T cell receptor beta chains below all came from one sample that was sequenced in a study of cytomegalovirus exposure and HLA in healthy donors. PCR primers comprised 60 Vbeta and 13 Jbeta primers. Produced via immunoSEQ multiplex PCR; TCRdb's table is partial and in-frame only. Of over 150,000 clones listed, 75% to 85% are singletons. The specimen sequenced was PBMCs. These receptor sequences come from a woman aged 45-65 years in good health and CMV-seropositive.

This chain links TRBV30 with TRBJ1-6; D unclear. V was pared by 5 bases and J by 0 bases, with 5 bases between. The CDR3 totals 13 residues. Per the germline V gene, CDR1 is GTSNPN and CDR2 is SVGIG (reference sequence). This CDR3 is CAWSSSYNSPLHF. The CDR3 DNA reads TGTGCCTGGTCCAGCTCCTATAATTCACCCCTCCACTTT.

The chain links TRBV2 to TRBJ1-5; 9 bases line up with TRBD1. V lost 5 bases and J lost 2; bases outside the gene matches: 4. The CDR3 is made up of 15 amino acids. Germline CDR1 is SNHLY and CDR2 is FYNNEI. The CDR3 nucleotides are TGTGCCAGCAGTACAGGGGGCGGAGGCAATCAGCCCCAGCATTTT. It specifies CASSTGGGGNQPQHF.

The V call is TRBV4-1, the J call TRBJ1-5; D not certain. The V gene's germline CDR1 is MGHRA and CDR2 YSYEKL. This CDR3 is built from 15 residues. The V end lost 0 bases, the J end lost 4 bases, and 10 bases lay between the germline ends. CDR3 loop: CASSQDGGFNQPQHF. DNA for the CDR3: TGCGCCAGCAGCCAAGATGGAGGGTTTAATCAGCCCCAGCATTTT.

The V and J genes are TRBV7-2 and TRBJ2-5; 8 nucleotides line up with TRBD1. V lost 11 bases to trimming and J lost 4 bases; unmatched junction nucleotides: 9. The length of the CDR3 is 13 residues. Germline CDR1 and CDR2: SGHTA and FQGNSA. This CDR3 reads CAPLFDRGETQYF. The CDR3 DNA reads as TGTGCCCCCCTATTCGACAGGGGAGAGACCCAGTACTTC.

The chain links TRBV19 to TRBJ1-2; TRBD1 matches at 10 bases. There are 16 residues in the CDR3. The V segment lost 3 bases and the J segment 8 bases; nucleotides outside the gene matches: 12. Per germline, CDR1 LNHDA and CDR2 SQIVND (reference sequence). CDR3: CASSIVTGDRGYGYTF. In DNA form, the CDR3 reads TGTGCCAGTAGTATCGTCACGGGGGACAGGGGCTACGGCTACACCTTC. Filled out from reference TRBV19 and TRBJ1-2, the complete variable domain reads DGGITQSPKYLFRKEGQNVTLSCEQNLNHDAMYWYRQDPGQGLRLIYYSQIVNDFQKGDIAEGYSVSREKKESFPLTVTSAQKNPTAFYLCASSIVTGDRGYGYTFGSGTRLTVV.

V and J are TRBV7-8 and TRBJ2-5, with TRBD1 as a possible D gene (6 bases). CDR3 length: 14 amino acids. Per the germline V gene, CDR1 is SGHVS and CDR2 is FQNEAQ. Trimming stripped 5 bases from V and 4 bases from J, with 14 bases between. The CDR3 coding sequence is TGTGCCAGCAGCGACCGCAGGGGAAGAGAGACCCAGTACTTC. The encoded protein is CASSDRRGRETQYF.

The rearrangement uses TRBV2 and TRBJ1-2, with D maybe TRBD1 (5 bases). From germline, CDR1 is SNHLY and CDR2 FYNNEI. V gave up 8 bases and J gave up 4 bases, with 14 bases separating them. The length of the CDR3 is 13 residues. CDR3 residues: CASVLTGVYGYTF. The CDR3 region has the DNA TGTGCCAGCGTTCTAACAGGAGTCTATGGCTACACCTTC. The full variable domain, with the rest looked up from reference TRBV2 and TRBJ1-2, is EPEVTQTPSHQVTQMGQEVILRCVPISNHLYFYWYRQILGQKVEFLVSFYNNEISEKSEIFDDQFSVERPDGSNFTLKIRSTKLEDSAMYFCASVLTGVYGYTFGSGTRLTVV.

This clone was seen a few times. The chain recombines TRBV2 with TRBJ1-2; 7 bases align to TRBD1. Unmatched junction bases numbered 7, after V lost 8 bases and J lost 4 bases. CDR1 and CDR2 from the germline V gene are SNHLY and FYNNEI. This CDR3 spans 13 amino acids. The CDR3 reads CASGSRDSYGYTF. CDR3 coding DNA: TGTGCCAGCGGAAGTAGGGACAGCTATGGCTACACCTTC.

As to this clone: Its ends do not fully match the called genes, so a read error is possible. The V call is TRBV7-9, the J call TRBJ1-1; 7 positions agree with TRBD1. CDR1 is SEHNR and CDR2 is FQNEAQ in the germline V gene (reference sequence). CDR3 length: 15 amino acids. CDR3 bases: TGTTCCAGCAACCGCAGACAGGGCCGGTACACTGAAGCTTTCTTT. Amino acid sequence: CSSNRRQGRYTEAFF.

V and J are TRBV9 and TRBJ1-1; 9 bases are shared with TRBD1. This CDR3 contains 14 residues. The germline V gene has CDR1 SGDLS and CDR2 YYNGEE. The V segment lost 3 bases and the J segment 6 bases; nucleotides outside the gene matches: 6. This CDR3 is CASSAGQGSPEAFF. The CDR3 DNA follows: TGTGCCAGCAGCGCGGGACAGGGATCCCCTGAAGCTTTCTTT.

V usage is TRBV2 and J usage is TRBJ2-7; 9 nucleotides match TRBD2. Germline loops: CDR1 SNHLY, CDR2 FYNNEI. The J segment lost 4 bases and the V segment lost 7 bases, leaving 8 bases of the junction unmatched. CDR3 length: 14 residues. The CDR3 nucleotides are TGTGCCAGCATCGCGGGGGGGCGAGGGTACGAGCAGTACTTC. As protein: CASIAGGRGYEQYF.

This clone was seen just once. The V call is TRBV30, the J call TRBJ2-3; TRBD1 agrees at 7 bases. The CDR3 runs to 16 residues. Germline V gives CDR1 GTSNPN, CDR2 SVGIG (reference sequence). Losses at the gene ends were 2 bases for V and 1 base for J; bases not matched to a gene: 9. This chain's CDR3 is CAWSSGGHLGTDTQYF. In nucleotides, the CDR3 is TGTGCCTGGAGTTCAGGGGGTCATCTGGGCACAGATACGCAGTATTTT.

The rearrangement uses TRBV5-1 and TRBJ2-3, with D possibly being TRBD2 (5 bases). The germline V gene has CDR1 SGHRS and CDR2 YFSETQ. V lost 2 bases to trimming and J lost 0 bases, with 10 bases between them. The CDR3 loop spans 15 amino acids. The CDR3 loop is CASSFRRASTDTQYF. The DNA for the CDR3 is TGCGCCAGCAGCTTTAGGCGGGCTAGCACAGATACGCAGTATTTT.

The V gene is TRBV5-6, the J gene TRBJ2-5; maybe TRBD2 (6 bases). Trimming removed 4 bases at V and 1 base at J, with 11 bases between. The germline V gene has CDR1 SGHDT and CDR2 YYEEEE. CDR3 length: 14 amino acids. The CDR3 sequence: CASSLLAAQETQYF. CDR3 bases: TGTGCCAGCAGCCTGTTAGCGGCCCAAGAGACCCAGTACTTC.

The chain has TRBV2 and TRBJ1-2; weak D call: TRBD1 (6 bases). The germline V gene encodes CDR1 SNHLY and CDR2 FYNNEI. V was trimmed by 2 bases and J by 8 bases, leaving 9 bases between them. The CDR3 is made up of 12 amino acids. The CDR3 loop reads CASSEYREGYTF. Written as DNA, the CDR3 is TGTGCCAGCAGTGAATACAGGGAAGGCTACACCTTC.

Only a few counts were recorded for this clone. The chain uses TRBV9 and TRBJ2-7; D is possibly TRBD2 (5 bases). V was cut by 0 bases and J by 2 bases, with 9 bases left in between. This CDR3 region has 14 residues. Germline-derived CDR1 and CDR2 are SGDLS and YYNGEE. The CDR3 DNA reads as TGTGCCAGCAGCGTAGCCGAGGGCCCCTACGAGCAGTACTTC. Its protein is CASSVAEGPYEQYF.

A few counts support this clone. A read error may be the cause here, since a much bigger clone is one base away. The sample holds other DNA sequences that translate to the same CDR3. The rearrangement joins TRBV6-1 to TRBJ2-3; 12 nucleotides align to TRBD2. Per germline, CDR1 MNHNS and CDR2 SASEGT. The CDR3 runs to 14 residues. Unmatched junction bases numbered 0, after V lost 5 bases and J lost 3 bases. As DNA, the CDR3 is TGTGCCAGCAGTCTAGCGGGGGGGACAGATACGCAGTATTTT. Protein product: CASSLAGGTDTQYF.

The V gene is TRBV27, the J gene TRBJ1-1; TRBD1 aligns across 7 bases. Germline trimming cut 7 bases from V and 4 bases from J; bases unmatched to any gene: 9. CDR3 length equals 14 residues. CDR1 is MNHEY, CDR2 SMNVEV, per germline (reference sequence). The CDR3 here is CASTPEGGGTEAFF. The CDR3 nucleotides are TGTGCCAGCACTCCCGAAGGGGGCGGCACTGAAGCTTTCTTT.

This clone has just a few counts. This chain uses TRBV5-1 with TRBJ2-5; D call uncertain. The J call may be incorrect, as the DNA end agrees better with TRBJ2-7. Germline V lookup: CDR1 SGHRS, CDR2 YFSETQ. CDR3 length: 13 amino acids. CDR3 amino acids: CASSLDVSYEQYF. The CDR3 DNA reads as TGCGCCAGCAGCCTGGACGTTAGCTACGAGCAGTACTTC.

This clone appeared a single time. This chain connects TRBV5-4 to TRBJ2-7; TRBD2 is a possible D gene (6 bases). In germline, CDR1 is SGHNT, CDR2 YYREEE (reference sequence). This CDR3 is built from 15 residues. The CDR3: CARIGGADLSYEQYF. The CDR3 DNA reads TGTGCGCGCATCGGAGGGGCGGACCTTTCCTACGAGCAGTACTTC.